In this sample, the clone carrying this T cell receptor (beta chain) turned up a few times. This record belongs to a study of technical replicates of blood from several donors. Only in-frame clones appear in the TCRdb table, and some are missing; sequencing was by immunoSEQ multiplex PCR. The sample includes about 81,000 clones, 90% to 97% seen only once; the top ten take roughly 0.37%. Germline V gene sequence: CDR1 MGHRA, CDR2 YSYEKL. Trimming removed 1 base from V and 0 bases from J; junction bases left unmatched: 6. The CDR3 runs 17 residues. The sequence was obtained from a human donor in good health. The V gene is TRBV4-1, the J gene TRBJ2-1; TRBD2 agrees at 7 bases. Sequencing was carried out using T cells isolated from PBMCs. The CDR3 DNA follows: TGCGCCAGCAGCCAAGGCGGGAGCTTCTTCTCCTACAATGAGCAGTTCTTC. Its translation: CASSQGGSFFSYNEQFF.